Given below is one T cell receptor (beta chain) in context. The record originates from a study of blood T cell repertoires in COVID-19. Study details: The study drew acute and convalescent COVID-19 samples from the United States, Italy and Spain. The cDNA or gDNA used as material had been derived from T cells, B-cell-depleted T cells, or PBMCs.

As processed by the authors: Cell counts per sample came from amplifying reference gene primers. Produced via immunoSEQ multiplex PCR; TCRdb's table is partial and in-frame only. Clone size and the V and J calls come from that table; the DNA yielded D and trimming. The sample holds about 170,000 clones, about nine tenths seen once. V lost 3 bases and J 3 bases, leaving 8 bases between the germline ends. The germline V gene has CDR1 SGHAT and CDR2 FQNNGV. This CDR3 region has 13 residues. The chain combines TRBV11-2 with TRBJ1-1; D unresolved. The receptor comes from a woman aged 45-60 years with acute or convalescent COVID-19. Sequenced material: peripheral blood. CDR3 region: CASSFRRDTEAFF. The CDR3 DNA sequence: TGTGCCAGCAGCTTTCGACGGGACACTGAAGCTTTCTTT.